Detailed here is one T cell receptor (beta chain). The CDR3 spans 13 residues. V lost 3 bases, J lost 5 bases, and 10 bases lay in between. Germline-derived CDR1 and CDR2 are WSHSY and SAAADI. In the study's own analysis: Reference gene primer amplification in the assay estimated nucleated cell counts. TCRdb's table, derived via immunoSEQ multiplex PCR, lists solely in-frame clones and lacks some. From that table come the V and J calls and clone size; the DNA was used to work out D and trimming. The profile shows 120,000 or so clones, around nine tenths of them singletons. The data derive from a study of blood T cell repertoires in COVID-19.

The receptor was isolated from a man aged 50-60 years with acute or convalescent COVID-19. The chain uses TRBV10-2 and TRBJ2-5, with D tentatively TRBD1 (5 bases). Source material: peripheral blood. CDR3 nucleotides: TGCGCCAGCAGTGATCGAGCAGGGGAGACCCAGTACTTC. This encodes CASSDRAGETQYF.